This entry describes one T cell receptor beta chain. Its antigen is unknown. This entry belongs to a study of shared clonotypes between healthy human individuals. Study-wide results and caveats: Non-shared clonotypes had lower generation probabilities than those shared by all four donors. Several donors showed sharing of 4.5% to 6% of naive CD4 clonotypes.

Profiled with immunoSEQ multiplex PCR; TCRdb holds only in-frame clones, not every one. The repertoire holds 2 million to 3 million clones, with approximately 93% as singletons. V lost 3 bases, J lost 7 bases, and 7 bases lay in between. Germline V CDR1 and CDR2: MDHEN, SYDVKM. The CDR3 is made up of 12 amino acids. Sequenced: naive CD4+ T cells from PBMCs. Subset of the sample: CD45RA+ positively selected. The chain has TRBV28 and TRBJ2-1; D not resolved. The origin of this receptor is a man aged 18 to 29 in good health. Some clones in this sample may be carry-over from other donors' samples. The CDR3, as DNA: TGTGCCAGCAGTTTGATTGAGAATGAGCAGTTCTTC. The encoded protein is CASSLIENEQFF.